This entry lists 29 T cell receptor beta chains sequenced from one sample in a study of cytomegalovirus exposure and HLA in healthy donors (TCRdb year 2017). Library preparation was by the immunoSEQ multiplex PCR assay. For the multiplex PCR, a mixture combining 60 forward primers for TCR Vbeta segments and 13 reverse primers for TCR Jbeta segments was used. The source is immuneACCESS, and TCRdb retained only in-frame sequences with V and J called. Part of the clones is not carried over; for the studies checked, unresolved V genes explain less than half of this, and the remainder is unexplained. The sample table holds around 200,000 clones, of which 75% to 85% were seen once. The ten largest clones represent over 2% of the sample. Sequencing was done on a sample of PBMCs. These receptors originate from a woman in her forties or fifties in good health and CMV-seronegative.

The chain uses TRBV28 and TRBJ2-2; 9 positions agree with TRBD1. V lost 8 bases to trimming and J lost 5 bases; unmatched junction nucleotides: 6. The CDR3 length is 14 residues. CDR1 and CDR2 (germline): MDHEN, SYDVKM. The CDR3 DNA reads as TGTGCCAGCTTAACAGGGGGCAAGACCGGGGAGCTGTTTTTT. This translates into CASLTGGKTGELFF.

The CDR3 nucleotides read TGTGCCAGCAGAGGCAGCGGGAGCGTGAGAACCGGGGAGCTGTTTTTT. It encodes CASRGSGSVRTGELFF. The chain links TRBV2 to TRBJ2-2; 8 positions agree with TRBD2. Germline V gives CDR1 SNHLY, CDR2 FYNNEI. This CDR3 spans 16 amino acids. With V trimmed by 6 bases and J by 5 bases, 11 bases remained unmatched.

The chain carries TRBV30 and TRBJ2-2, with D possibly being TRBD2 (6 bases). The CDR3 sequence is 14 residues long. Germline lookup yields CDR1 GTSNPN and CDR2 SVGIG (reference sequence). Deletions cut 4 bases from V and 6 bases from J, with 15 bases between. The CDR3 reads CAWNPGLFSGELFF. The CDR3 DNA is TGTGCCTGGAATCCGGGACTCTTCTCCGGGGAGCTGTTTTTT.

The chain uses TRBV18 and TRBJ2-5, with D uncertain. The germline V gene encodes CDR1 KGHSH and CDR2 LQKENI. V was shortened by 5 bases and J by 5 bases, with 15 bases between the two germline ends. There are 14 residues in the CDR3. The CDR3 DNA reads TGTGCCAGCTCAGCGTCGCTGAATAAGGAGACCCAGTACTTC. It yields the protein CASSASLNKETQYF.

The chain links TRBV27 to TRBJ1-4; TRBD1 might be the D (5 bases). CDR1 is MNHEY and CDR2 is SMNVEV in the germline V gene (reference sequence). V was shortened by 2 bases and J by 5 bases, with 12 bases between the two germline ends. The CDR3 runs 15 residues. CDR3 region: CASSLGGTANEKLFF. Written as DNA, the CDR3 is TGTGCCAGCAGTTTAGGGGGGACCGCGAATGAAAAACTGTTTTTT.

Of note for this clone: An end of the junction differs from the germline gene, which may be a read error. This rearrangement joins TRBV6-6 to TRBJ1-1, with a tentative D call TRBD1 (5 bases). Per the germline V gene, CDR1 is MNHNY and CDR2 is SVGAGI (reference sequence). The CDR3 contains 13 residues. CDR3 DNA sequence: TGTGCCAGCAGTTACTCCCAGGGCACTGAAGCTTCCTTT. Protein product: CASSYSQGTEASF.

J is TRBJ1-1 and V is TRBV7-2; D is possibly TRBD1 (5 bases). The CDR3 totals 14 residues. CDR1 SGHTA and CDR2 FQGNSA come from the germline V gene. V gave up 1 base and J gave up 5 bases, with 11 bases separating them. The CDR3 region is CASSLGTRGTEAFF. CDR3 nucleotides: TGTGCCAGCAGCTTAGGGACAAGGGGAACTGAAGCTTTCTTT. Full variable domain (missing parts from reference TRBV7-2 and TRBJ1-1): GAGVSQSPSNKVTEKGKDVELRCDPISGHTALYWYRQSLGQGLEFLIYFQGNSAPDKSGLPSDRFSAERTGGSVSTLTIQRTQQEDSAVYLCASSLGTRGTEAFFGQGTRLTVV.

The V and J genes are TRBV5-1 and TRBJ2-5; the D gene is possibly TRBD1 (6 bases). Between the trimmed V and J ends, which lost 1 base and 7 bases, there was a span of 14 bases. This CDR3 is 14 amino acids long. CDR1 is SGHRS, CDR2 YFSETQ, per germline. The CDR3 bases are TGCGCCAGCAGCTTGACAGGACAGTCCAGGACCCAGTACTTC. It yields the protein CASSLTGQSRTQYF.

This clone was seen once. The V gene is TRBV5-1, the J gene TRBJ2-2; D is perhaps TRBD2 (6 bases). The germline gives CDR1 SGHRS, CDR2 YFSETQ. Trimming took 2 bases from V and 4 from J, leaving 15 bases between them. The CDR3 extends over 16 amino acids. CDR3 DNA: TGCGCCAGCAGCTTTTTTGAGACAGCGGGCACCGGGGAGCTGTTTTTT. It specifies CASSFFETAGTGELFF.

V is TRBV25-1 and J is TRBJ2-2; possible D gene TRBD1, 5 bases. V shed 2 bases and J shed 1 base, with 5 bases lying between them. CDR3 length: 14 amino acids. The germline gives CDR1 MGHDK, CDR2 SYGVNS. CDR3 DNA: TGTGCCAGCAGTGAAAGGGGGAACACCGGGGAGCTGTTTTTT. This encodes CASSERGNTGELFF.

V is TRBV28 and J is TRBJ2-6; D might be TRBD1 (5 bases). Trimming stripped 6 bases from V and 0 bases from J, with 15 bases between. Germline-derived CDR1 and CDR2 are MDHEN and SYDVKM. The CDR3 contains 17 residues. CDR3 bases: TGTGCCAGCAGGGCAGACAGTAGCACCTCTGGGGCCAACGTCCTGACTTTC. It encodes CASRADSSTSGANVLTF.

The chain employs TRBV4-2 and TRBJ1-5, with D possibly TRBD1 on 5 matching bases. Trimming took off 0 bases at V and 3 bases at J, with 9 bases between the two ends. Germline lookup yields CDR1 LGHNA and CDR2 YNFKEQ. The length of the CDR3 is 15 residues. The CDR3 is CASSQDRTPNQPQHF. CDR3 in DNA: TGTGCCAGCAGCCAAGATAGGACACCCAATCAGCCCCAGCATTTT.

This rearrangement joins TRBV2 to TRBJ2-7; D may be TRBD2 (5 bases). Germline-derived CDR1 and CDR2 are SNHLY and FYNNEI. Trimming took off 0 bases at V and 0 bases at J, with 12 bases between the two ends. This CDR3 has 16 residues. Here the CDR3 reads CASSEAEASYSYEQYF. The CDR3 region has the DNA TGTGCCAGCAGTGAAGCGGAGGCCAGCTACTCCTACGAGCAGTACTTC.

This chain uses TRBV30 with TRBJ2-7, with D maybe TRBD2 (6 bases). V lost 3 bases and J lost 7, with 19 bases in between. Germline CDR1 is GTSNPN and CDR2 is SVGIG (reference sequence). The CDR3 contains 14 residues. CDR3: CAWSRESFGGEQYF. The CDR3, as DNA: TGTGCCTGGAGCCGGGAGAGCTTTGGTGGGGAGCAGTACTTC. Full variable domain (outside the CDR3, taken from reference TRBV30 and TRBJ2-7): SQTIHQWPATLVQPVGSPLSLECTVEGTSNPNLYWYRQAAGRGLQLLFYSVGIGQISSEVPQNLSASRPQDRQFILSSKKLLLSDSGFYLCAWSRESFGGEQYFGPGTRLTVT.

The genes are TRBV5-1 and TRBJ2-1, with 10 bases lining up with TRBD1. Trimming at V came to 4 bases and at J to 2 bases, leaving 3 bases not matched to a gene. The CDR3 runs 15 residues. Per the germline V gene, CDR1 is SGHRS and CDR2 is YFSETQ. The CDR3 DNA reads TGCGCCAGCAGCGCGGGACAGGGGACCTACAATGAGCAGTTCTTC. Amino acid sequence: CASSAGQGTYNEQFF. The variable domain in full, completed from reference TRBV5-1 and TRBJ2-1, reads KAGVTQTPRYLIKTRGQQVTLSCSPISGHRSVSWYQQTPGQGLQFLFEYFSETQRNKGNFPGRFSGRQFSNSRSEMNVSTLELGDSALYLCASSAGQGTYNEQFFGPGTRLTVL.

The chain joins TRBV5-6 to TRBJ1-2; 7 nucleotides align to TRBD1. The CDR3 consists of 16 residues. The J segment lost 2 bases and the V segment lost 5 bases, leaving 12 bases of the junction unmatched. Per the germline V gene, CDR1 is SGHDT and CDR2 is YYEEEE. The CDR3 coding sequence is TGTGCCAGCAGACCAAGCCCGGGACAGACAAACTATGGCTACACCTTC. Protein product: CASRPSPGQTNYGYTF.

The J gene is TRBJ2-7, the V gene TRBV9, with 8 bases matching TRBD2. The CDR3 loop spans 14 amino acids. V dropped 4 bases and J dropped 4; count of bases not matched to a gene: 7. Germline V gene data show CDR1 as SGDLS and CDR2 as YYNGEE. The chain's CDR3 is CASSPQAGAYEQYF. The CDR3, as DNA: TGTGCCAGCAGCCCTCAAGCGGGAGCTTACGAGCAGTACTTC.

The CDR3 DNA sequence: TGTGCCAGCAGTACCCCATATCCCAGCTACGAGCAGTACTTC. This encodes CASSTPYPSYEQYF. The chain has TRBV28 and TRBJ2-7; D is unresolved. The germline CDR1 and CDR2 sequences are MDHEN and SYDVKM. The V end was cut by 5 bases, the J end by 3 bases, with 14 bases between. The CDR3 runs to 14 residues.

V usage is TRBV28 and J usage is TRBJ1-2; 7 bases fit TRBD1. The V gene's germline CDR1 is MDHEN and CDR2 SYDVKM. The junction had 9 bases not matched to a gene; V was cut back by 2 bases and J by 6 bases. CDR3 length: 15 amino acids. The CDR3 coding sequence is TGTGCCAGCAGTTTACAGACAGGGTTAATAGATGGCTACACCTTC. It specifies CASSLQTGLIDGYTF.

This clone showed up just a few times. The rearrangement links TRBV21-1 to TRBJ2-5; the DNA was not compared with TRBD1, the D call given in the table. The tail of the sequence fits TRBJ2-7 better, so the J call may be wrong. TRBV21-1 is a documented pseudogene. The CDR3 extends over 13 amino acids. The CDR3 sequence: CASRDRASYEQYF. The CDR3 DNA is TGTGCCAGCAGGGACAGAGCCTCCTACGAGCAGTACTTC.

This sequence joins TRBV7-8 and TRBJ2-7; no clear D. The CDR3 covers 14 residues. Trimming left V 2 bases short and J 5 bases short, with 13 bases between. Germline CDR1 reads SGHVS; CDR2 reads FQNEAQ. The CDR3 sequence is CASSLYGSYNEQYF. The CDR3 nucleotides read TGTGCCAGCAGCTTATATGGCAGTTACAACGAGCAGTACTTC.

The chain is built from TRBV2 and TRBJ2-3; no definite D call. V shed 3 bases and J shed 3 bases, with 10 bases lying between them. The CDR3 consists of 14 residues. The V gene's germline CDR1 is SNHLY and CDR2 FYNNEI. CDR3 residues: CASSEKRITDTQYF. DNA of the CDR3: TGTGCCAGCAGTGAGAAGCGAATAACAGATACGCAGTATTTT.

The chain recombines TRBV4-1 with TRBJ1-5; 8 nucleotides line up with TRBD1. V lost 8 bases to trimming and J lost 1 base; unmatched junction nucleotides: 7. This CDR3 has 15 residues. The V gene's germline CDR1 is MGHRA and CDR2 YSYEKL. Written as DNA, the CDR3 is TGCGCCAGCGGGCCGACAGGGGTCAGCAATCAGCCCCAGCATTTT. Translating gives CASGPTGVSNQPQHF.

The chain is built from TRBV28 and TRBJ1-1, with a possible D match to TRBD1 (6 bases). Germline V gives CDR1 MDHEN, CDR2 SYDVKM. This CDR3 region has 13 residues. Trimming shortened V by 3 bases and J by 5 bases, and 10 bases separated the two germline ends. CDR3 sequence reads: CASSFNRVTEAFF. DNA for the CDR3: TGTGCCAGCAGTTTCAACAGGGTGACTGAAGCTTTCTTT.

This chain connects TRBV7-2 to TRBJ2-7; 9 bases align to TRBD1. The CDR3 spans 14 residues. Germline CDR1 and CDR2: SGHTA and FQGNSA. Unmatched junction bases numbered 6, after V lost 4 bases and J lost 5 bases. The CDR3 sequence: CASSSRTGDDEQYF. CDR3 sequence (DNA): TGTGCCAGCAGCTCCCGGACAGGGGACGACGAGCAGTACTTC.

The chain couples TRBV7-2 to TRBJ1-2; 7 nucleotides align to TRBD1. This CDR3 spans 12 amino acids. Germline loops: CDR1 SGHTA, CDR2 FQGNSA. V was clipped by 5 bases and J by 7 bases; unmatched bases: 4. The CDR3 DNA follows: TGTGCCAGCAGCCCGACAGGGTGTGGCTACACCTTC. Translated: CASSPTGCGYTF.

This sequence joins TRBV18 and TRBJ2-5, with a weak D call TRBD2 (6 bases). Germline V gene sequence: CDR1 KGHSH, CDR2 LQKENI. V was shortened by 3 bases and J by 1 base, with 18 bases between the two germline ends. The CDR3 contains 17 residues. In nucleotides, the CDR3 is TGTGCCAGCTCACCGTCCCGCGTTTCCGGGGGCCAAGAGACCCAGTACTTC. It is translated as CASSPSRVSGGQETQYF.

The rearrangement links TRBV11-2 to TRBJ2-2, with 13 bases identical to TRBD2. Germline CDR1 reads SGHAT; CDR2 reads FQNNGV. The J segment lost 4 bases and the V segment lost 1 base, leaving 6 bases of the junction unmatched. The CDR3 has 18 residues. The CDR3 loop is CASSLGGLAGVFTGELFF. The CDR3 DNA reads as TGTGCCAGCAGCTTAGGTGGACTAGCGGGAGTCTTCACCGGGGAGCTGTTTTTT.

Turning to this clone: Germline and junction disagree at one end, which may indicate a read error. The CDR3 sequence is CASSLASGSGTEAFF. The CDR3 DNA follows: TGCGCCAGCAGCTTGGCCTCAGGGTCGGGGACTGAGGCTTTCTTT. The chain links TRBV5-1 to TRBJ1-1, with a weak D call TRBD1 (5 bases). Germline V gene sequence: CDR1 SGHRS, CDR2 YFSETQ. The CDR3 is made up of 15 amino acids.